A selection of T cell receptor beta chains follows, all from one sample in a study of T cells in Graves' hyperthyroidism and ophthalmopathy. TCRdb redid the calling of the multiplex PCR reads with MiXCR, one entry per CDR3 protein. The sample carries over 400,000 distinct CDR3 sequences, 14% to 15% recorded once. The sequencing input was blood. These TCRs come from a man aged 18 to 29 with Graves' ophthalmopathy. Both conserved end residues are part of each CDR3. The order of the fields is CDR3 DNA, CDR3 protein, D gene, clone size, V gene, J gene. D genes are given only for firm matches. Part of the rows lack a size; the others show once, few, many or a class for expanded clones.

cdr3_nt: TGTGCCAGCAGCTTAGGTGAGCGGGAGGGCCCCACAGATACGCAGTATTTT
cdr3_aa: CASSLGEREGPTDTQYF
d_call: TRBD2
clone_size: many
v_call: TRBV11-2
j_call: TRBJ2-3

cdr3_nt: TGTGCCAGCAGCCTAACCACAGTTCTAGGGCCGTTCTTC
cdr3_aa: CASSLTTVLGPFF
d_call: -
clone_size: few
v_call: TRBV3-1
j_call: TRBJ2-1

cdr3_nt: TGCGCCAGCAGCCAAGAGATCGAGCAGTACTTC
cdr3_aa: CASSQEIEQYF
d_call: -
clone_size: many
v_call: TRBV4-1
j_call: TRBJ2-7

cdr3_nt: TGCGCCAGCAGCTCCGGTCCAGATACGCAGTATTTT
cdr3_aa: CASSSGPDTQYF
d_call: -
clone_size: few
v_call: TRBV4-1
j_call: TRBJ2-3

cdr3_nt: TGCGCCAGCAGCCGCCTAACCGGGACAGAATACGAGCAGTACTTC
cdr3_aa: CASSRLTGTEYEQYF
d_call: TRBD1
clone_size: many
v_call: TRBV5-1
j_call: TRBJ2-7

cdr3_nt: TGCAGCGCCGGGGGGGCTGGCGAGCAGTTCTTC
cdr3_aa: CSAGGAGEQFF
d_call: TRBD2
clone_size: many
v_call: TRBV29-1
j_call: TRBJ2-1

cdr3_nt: TGTGCCAGCAGTTTAGTCCAGGGGGCCGAGACCCAGTACTTC
cdr3_aa: CASSLVQGAETQYF
d_call: TRBD1
clone_size: many
v_call: TRBV27
j_call: TRBJ2-5

cdr3_nt: TGTGCCAGCAGTTTGGTACGGGCTGCGGGGAAGCAGTACTTC
cdr3_aa: CASSLVRAAGKQYF
d_call: -
clone_size: many
v_call: TRBV12-3/TRBV12-4
j_call: TRBJ2-7

cdr3_nt: TGTGCCAGCAGCCAAGCATTTTACACTGAAGCTTTCTTT
cdr3_aa: CASSQAFYTEAFF
d_call: -
clone_size: -
v_call: TRBV14
j_call: TRBJ1-1

cdr3_nt: TGTGCCAGCAGACAAACCAGGGGAATCACCGGGGAGCTGTTTTTT
cdr3_aa: CASRQTRGITGELFF
d_call: -
clone_size: few
v_call: TRBV11-2
j_call: TRBJ2-2

cdr3_nt: TGTGCCAGCAGTTACTCGATAGGAGTGGATCAGCCCCAGCATTTT
cdr3_aa: CASSYSIGVDQPQHF
d_call: -
clone_size: -
v_call: TRBV6-5
j_call: TRBJ1-5

cdr3_nt: TGTGCCAGCAGCCCCGGGATAGGTATGAACACTGAAGCTTTCTTT
cdr3_aa: CASSPGIGMNTEAFF
d_call: -
clone_size: -
v_call: TRBV7-9
j_call: TRBJ1-1

cdr3_nt: TGTGCCAGCAGCTCACCTACCGGACAGGGAGGGTTGCAGTACTTC
cdr3_aa: CASSSPTGQGGLQYF
d_call: -
clone_size: many
v_call: TRBV7-9
j_call: TRBJ2-7

cdr3_nt: TGTGCCAGCAGCACGACTGTTGATGAAAAACTGTTTTTT
cdr3_aa: CASSTTVDEKLFF
d_call: -
clone_size: -
v_call: TRBV7-6
j_call: TRBJ1-4

cdr3_nt: TGCAGTGCTCAGGGGACTAGCGGGAAGACAGATACGCAGTATTTT
cdr3_aa: CSAQGTSGKTDTQYF
d_call: TRBD2
clone_size: many
v_call: TRBV20-1
j_call: TRBJ2-3

cdr3_nt: TGCAGCGTTGAGGGAAGTAATGAAAAACTGTTTTTT
cdr3_aa: CSVEGSNEKLFF
d_call: -
clone_size: -
v_call: TRBV29-1
j_call: TRBJ1-4

cdr3_nt: TGCAGTGCTAGACCTAGCGGGGGGGTACCCCCGAATGAGCAGTTCTTC
cdr3_aa: CSARPSGGVPPNEQFF
d_call: TRBD2
clone_size: many
v_call: TRBV20-1
j_call: TRBJ2-1

cdr3_nt: TGCGCCAGCAGCCCGGGACAGCCCCGGGACATTCAGTACTTC
cdr3_aa: CASSPGQPRDIQYF
d_call: TRBD1
clone_size: few
v_call: TRBV5-1
j_call: TRBJ2-4

cdr3_nt: TGCGCCAGCAGCATCCGGGACACCCAAGAGACCCAGTACTTC
cdr3_aa: CASSIRDTQETQYF
d_call: -
clone_size: many
v_call: TRBV5-1
j_call: TRBJ2-5

cdr3_nt: TGTGCCAGCAGTTACCCACCTTCGGGCACTGAAGCTTTCTTT
cdr3_aa: CASSYPPSGTEAFF
d_call: -
clone_size: few
v_call: TRBV6-2/TRBV6-3
j_call: TRBJ1-1

cdr3_nt: TGTGCCAGCAGCTTAGATCGCACAGCTGAAGCTTTCTTT
cdr3_aa: CASSLDRTAEAFF
d_call: -
clone_size: many
v_call: TRBV11-3
j_call: TRBJ1-1

cdr3_nt: TGTGCCAGCAGTGACACAGGGATAGCTAACTATGGCTACACCTTC
cdr3_aa: CASSDTGIANYGYTF
d_call: -
clone_size: many
v_call: TRBV2
j_call: TRBJ1-2

cdr3_nt: TGTGCCATACAACGGGACCGAGAAATCACCGGGGAGCTGTTTTTT
cdr3_aa: CAIQRDREITGELFF
d_call: -
clone_size: few
v_call: TRBV24-1
j_call: TRBJ2-2

cdr3_nt: TGTGCCAGCAGCTTAAGGGGGGATCAAGAGACCCAGTACTTC
cdr3_aa: CASSLRGDQETQYF
d_call: -
clone_size: many
v_call: TRBV7-9
j_call: TRBJ2-5

cdr3_nt: TGCGCCAGCAGCCCGGGGACTAGCGGGGGGGGGTTGAGGACTGAAGCTTTCTTT
cdr3_aa: CASSPGTSGGGLRTEAFF
d_call: -
clone_size: -
v_call: TRBV7-2
j_call: TRBJ1-1

cdr3_nt: TGTGCCAGCAGTTTCGTACAGGGAACCGAGCAGTACTTC
cdr3_aa: CASSFVQGTEQYF
d_call: -
clone_size: many
v_call: TRBV12-3/TRBV12-4
j_call: TRBJ2-7

cdr3_nt: TGTGCCAGCAGCCAAGCGGCAGCGTCTGGGGCCAACGTCCTGACTTTC
cdr3_aa: CASSQAAASGANVLTF
d_call: -
clone_size: many
v_call: TRBV3-1
j_call: TRBJ2-6

cdr3_nt: TGTGCCAGCAGCTTGCCACCCTTCGGGAACTATGGCTACACCTTC
cdr3_aa: CASSLPPFGNYGYTF
d_call: -
clone_size: many
v_call: TRBV5-5
j_call: TRBJ1-2

cdr3_nt: TGTGCCAGCAGCCGCAACACAGGGACAGAGACCCAGTACTTC
cdr3_aa: CASSRNTGTETQYF
d_call: -
clone_size: few
v_call: TRBV3-1
j_call: TRBJ2-5

cdr3_nt: TGTGCCAGCAGTTACACCTCTAGCGGGGCTTACAATGAGCAGTTCTTC
cdr3_aa: CASSYTSSGAYNEQFF
d_call: TRBD2
clone_size: many
v_call: TRBV6-1
j_call: TRBJ2-1

cdr3_nt: TGTGCCAGCAGTGGACGGACAGGAGAGAATCAGCCCCAGCATTTT
cdr3_aa: CASSGRTGENQPQHF
d_call: TRBD1
clone_size: many
v_call: TRBV2
j_call: TRBJ1-5

cdr3_nt: TGTGCCAGCACGAATGATCAGGGGGAGTATGGGAACACTGAAGCTTTCTTT
cdr3_aa: CASTNDQGEYGNTEAFF
d_call: TRBD1
clone_size: many
v_call: TRBV7-9
j_call: TRBJ1-1

cdr3_nt: TGTGCCAGCAGCTTAGGGGACAGGGGGGAAAGGAACACTGAAGCTTTCTTT
cdr3_aa: CASSLGDRGERNTEAFF
d_call: TRBD1
clone_size: many
v_call: TRBV11-2
j_call: TRBJ1-1

cdr3_nt: TGTGCCAGCATCCCCCAGCAGGGCTACAATGAGCAGTTCTTC
cdr3_aa: CASIPQQGYNEQFF
d_call: -
clone_size: -
v_call: TRBV25-1
j_call: TRBJ2-1

cdr3_nt: TGTGCCAGCAGCCAAGGGGGGGGGCCCCAGCATTTT
cdr3_aa: CASSQGGGPQHF
d_call: -
clone_size: -
v_call: TRBV3-1
j_call: TRBJ1-5

cdr3_nt: TGCGCCAGCAGTCAGACGGGGGTGAGGGATACGCAGTATTTT
cdr3_aa: CASSQTGVRDTQYF
d_call: -
clone_size: -
v_call: TRBV4-1
j_call: TRBJ2-3

cdr3_nt: TGTGCCAGCAGCGTAGGGACAGGACCCTACGAGCAGTACTTC
cdr3_aa: CASSVGTGPYEQYF
d_call: TRBD1
clone_size: many
v_call: TRBV9
j_call: TRBJ2-7

cdr3_nt: TGTGCCAGCAGTTACGTACAGAATTACGAGCAGTACTTC
cdr3_aa: CASSYVQNYEQYF
d_call: -
clone_size: many
v_call: TRBV6-6
j_call: TRBJ2-7

cdr3_nt: TGCGCCAGCAGCTATCCTGACAGGGTTGAAAAACTGTTTTTT
cdr3_aa: CASSYPDRVEKLFF
d_call: TRBD1
clone_size: -
v_call: TRBV4-1
j_call: TRBJ1-4

cdr3_nt: TGCGCCAGCAGCTTTTTACAGGGCGACGAGTTCTTC
cdr3_aa: CASSFLQGDEFF
d_call: -
clone_size: many
v_call: TRBV5-1
j_call: TRBJ2-1

cdr3_nt: TGTGCTAGTGGTTTTGCCCTCGGGCTAAATCAGCCCCAGCATTTT
cdr3_aa: CASGFALGLNQPQHF
d_call: -
clone_size: -
v_call: TRBV12-5
j_call: TRBJ1-5

cdr3_nt: TGTGCCAGCAGCTTAGAGGCGGGCAGAACCCTAGCCAAAAACATTCAGTACTTC
cdr3_aa: CASSLEAGRTLAKNIQYF
d_call: -
clone_size: -
v_call: TRBV7-8
j_call: TRBJ2-4

cdr3_nt: TGTGCCAGCAGTTTTGGACTAGCGGGCCAAGAGACCCAGTACTTC
cdr3_aa: CASSFGLAGQETQYF
d_call: TRBD2
clone_size: many
v_call: TRBV12-3/TRBV12-4
j_call: TRBJ2-5

cdr3_nt: TGTGCCAGCTCAGGGTCCAGTACCTACGAGCAGTACTTC
cdr3_aa: CASSGSSTYEQYF
d_call: -
clone_size: -
v_call: TRBV11-2
j_call: TRBJ2-7

cdr3_nt: TGCGTCAGCAGCTTCACTAGCGGGAGGGCGGATACGCAGTATTTT
cdr3_aa: CVSSFTSGRADTQYF
d_call: TRBD2
clone_size: -
v_call: TRBV5-1
j_call: TRBJ2-3

cdr3_nt: TGTGCCACCAGTGATAATTCCGGGACGGCGAACACTGAAGCTTTCTTT
cdr3_aa: CATSDNSGTANTEAFF
d_call: -
clone_size: many
v_call: TRBV24-1
j_call: TRBJ1-1

cdr3_nt: TGCGCCTCTTCGGCAGGGGGCGACTATGGCTACACCTTC
cdr3_aa: CASSAGGDYGYTF
d_call: TRBD1
clone_size: many
v_call: TRBV5-1
j_call: TRBJ1-2

cdr3_nt: TGTGCCAGCACGCGGGCCGAGGGTTTGAAGACCCAGTACTTC
cdr3_aa: CASTRAEGLKTQYF
d_call: -
clone_size: many
v_call: TRBV12-3/TRBV12-4
j_call: TRBJ2-5